A selection of T cell receptor beta chains follows, all from one sample in a study of cytomegalovirus exposure and HLA in healthy donors. Clones were sequenced by immunoSEQ multiplex PCR, and TCRdb holds only the in-frame ones, with some missing. The sample holds fewer than 200,000 clones, 80% seen once. Sequenced material: PBMCs. Receptor source: a young man in good health and CMV-seropositive. The CDR3 runs from the conserved cysteine through the conserved F or W. D genes are given only for firm matches. The size field is filled for only some rows; it gives once, few, many or a size class.

v_call	j_call	d_call	clone_size	cdr3_aa	cdr3_nt
TRBV7-2	TRBJ1-6	.	.	CASSLAGLGRGSNSPLHF	TGTGCCAGCAGCTTAGCCGGCTTGGGGAGGGGTAGTAATTCACCCCTCCACTTT
TRBV6-1	TRBJ2-2	.	.	CATGPAGDTGELFF	TGTGCCACTGGACCCGCGGGTGACACCGGGGAGCTGTTTTTT
TRBV10-3	TRBJ2-2	TRBD1	.	CAISEHHSGGQHPGELFF	TGTGCCATCAGTGAGCATCACTCTGGGGGACAGCACCCCGGGGAGCTGTTTTTT
TRBV18	TRBJ1-1	TRBD1	.	CASSTGGLGKAEAFF	TGTGCCAGCTCCACAGGGGGCTTAGGGAAAGCTGAAGCTTTCTTT
TRBV19	TRBJ1-5	.	.	CASSIYSREQPQHF	TGTGCCAGCAGTATTTACTCTCGGGAGCAGCCCCAGCATTTT
TRBV4-3	TRBJ2-2	TRBD1	.	CASSIRSGQGLTGELFF	TGCGCCAGCAGCATTCGATCGGGACAGGGGCTCACCGGGGAGCTGTTTTTT
TRBV9	TRBJ1-1	.	.	CASSAWGGKAEAFF	TGTGCCAGCAGCGCCTGGGGAGGGAAAGCTGAAGCTTTCTTT
TRBV18	TRBJ2-2	.	once	CASSPGALELFF	TGTGCCAGCTCACCCGGAGCTTTGGAGCTGTTTTTT
TRBV9	TRBJ1-1	.	.	CASSVDRENTEAFF	TGTGCCAGCAGCGTAGACAGGGAAAACACTGAAGCTTTCTTT
TRBV7-9	TRBJ1-1	.	.	CASSTFGGVTEAFF	TGTGCCAGCAGCACATTCGGGGGGGTCACTGAAGCTTTCTTT
TRBV7-9	TRBJ2-7	.	.	CASSLGPLHSSYEQYF	TGTGCCAGCAGCTTAGGTCCCCTCCACAGCTCCTACGAGCAGTACTTC
TRBV12-5	TRBJ2-5	.	few	CASGLLNRAGQQYF	TGTGCTAGTGGTTTACTGAATAGGGCGGGCCAGCAGTACTTC
TRBV5-6	TRBJ2-1	TRBD1	.	CASSFPGQGLMRQFF	TGTGCCAGCAGTTTCCCGGGACAGGGTTTAATGCGGCAGTTCTTC
TRBV12-5	TRBJ2-2	.	.	CASGLVLTRYSNTGELFF	TGTGCTAGTGGTTTGGTACTGACGAGGTACTCGAACACCGGGGAGCTGTTTTTT
TRBV5-6	TRBJ2-7	.	.	CASSGGVGEQYF	TGTGCCAGCAGCGGCGGAGTCGGCGAGCAGTACTTC
TRBV5-1	TRBJ2-1	TRBD1	.	CASSWTGGGNEQFF	TGCGCCAGCAGCTGGACAGGGGGGGGCAATGAGCAGTTCTTC
TRBV4-1	TRBJ1-1	TRBD1	.	CASSPRVPGQGRTEAFF	TGCGCCAGCAGCCCGAGAGTCCCGGGACAGGGTAGGACTGAAGCTTTCTTT
TRBV6-6	TRBJ1-4	TRBD1	few	CASRAPDRETNEKLFF	TGTGCCAGCAGGGCCCCCGACAGGGAAACTAATGAAAAACTGTTTTTT
TRBV2	TRBJ1-3	.	.	CASQGANTIYF	TGTGCCAGCCAAGGGGCGAACACCATATATTTT
TRBV5-4	TRBJ1-2	.	.	CASSPHQGNYGYTF	TGTGCCAGCAGCCCTCATCAGGGGAACTATGGCTACACCTTC
TRBV4-1	TRBJ2-7	TRBD2	.	CASSQGTRGYEQYF	TGCGCCAGCAGCCAAGGGACTAGGGGTTACGAGCAGTACTTC
TRBV6-1	TRBJ1-2	.	.	CASRLTGLNYGYTF	TGTGCCAGCAGACTAACAGGGTTAAACTATGGCTACACCTTC
TRBV11-2	TRBJ2-1	TRBD2	.	CASSRTGGEREFF	TGTGCCAGCAGTCGCACCGGGGGGGAACGTGAGTTCTTC
TRBV6-4	TRBJ2-1	TRBD2	.	CASSDSGLAEQFF	TGTGCCAGCAGTGACTCAGGACTAGCCGAGCAGTTCTTC
TRBV6-5	TRBJ2-7	.	.	CASSITGVLSYEQYF	TGTGCCAGCAGCATAACGGGGGTCCTCTCCTACGAGCAGTACTTC
TRBV5-4	TRBJ2-7	TRBD1	few	CASSSGDRGTYEQYF	TGTGCCAGCAGCTCTGGGGACAGGGGCACCTACGAGCAGTACTTC
TRBV27	TRBJ2-7	TRBD2	.	CASGGSGAAYEQYF	TGTGCCAGCGGGGGTAGCGGGGCAGCCTACGAGCAGTACTTC
TRBV5-5	TRBJ1-1	.	.	CASSLVSEAFF	TGTGCCAGCAGCTTGGTTAGTGAAGCTTTCTTT
TRBV5-1	TRBJ1-5	.	.	CASSLAGTSGDQPQHF	TGCGCCAGCAGCTTGGCCGGCACTTCAGGGGATCAGCCCCAGCATTTT
TRBV2	TRBJ2-3	TRBD1	.	CASSAGQGTDTQYF	TGTGCCAGCAGTGCCGGACAGGGAACAGATACGCAGTATTTT
TRBV5-1	TRBJ2-7	TRBD2	.	CASSPTRTSGSYEQYF	TGCGCCAGCAGCCCTACCCGGACTAGCGGGAGCTACGAGCAGTACTTC
TRBV4-2	TRBJ1-1	TRBD1	.	CASSPSGTGNLNTEAFF	TGTGCCAGCAGCCCTTCAGGGACAGGGAACTTGAACACTGAAGCTTTCTTT
TRBV4-2	TRBJ1-1	TRBD1	.	CASSQDRDAEAFF	TGTGCCAGCAGCCAGGACAGGGACGCTGAAGCTTTCTTT
TRBV6-5	TRBJ1-6	.	.	CASRRGGVGNSPLHF	TGTGCCAGCAGGCGAGGGGGAGTGGGAAATTCACCCCTCCACTTT
TRBV5-1	TRBJ1-5	.	.	CASSLGQSSNQPQHF	TGCGCCAGCAGCCTAGGACAAAGTAGCAATCAGCCCCAGCATTTT
TRBV7-6	TRBJ2-1	.	once	CASSGSRWSEQFF	TGTGCCAGCAGCGGATCGCGGTGGTCTGAGCAGTTCTTC
TRBV6-1	TRBJ1-6	.	.	CASSDQGGGSPLHF	TGTGCCAGCAGTGACCAGGGCGGGGGGTCACCCCTCCACTTT
TRBV21-1	TRBJ2-3	.	.	CASSKLSSGRGSWGTDTQYF	TGTGCCAGCAGCAAATTGTCTAGCGGGAGGGGGTCTTGGGGCACAGATACGCAGTATTTT
TRBV5-1	TRBJ2-1	TRBD1	.	CASSLAGTGGYNEQFF	TGCGCCAGCAGCTTAGCCGGGACAGGGGGTTACAATGAGCAGTTCTTC
TRBV5-1	TRBJ1-3	TRBD1	.	CASSLVQGASGNTIYF	TGCGCCAGCAGCTTGGTACAGGGGGCTTCTGGAAACACCATATATTTT
TRBV5-1	TRBJ2-1	TRBD1	.	CASSHRQGANEQFF	TGCGCCAGCAGCCATCGACAGGGTGCCAATGAGCAGTTCTTC
TRBV5-1	TRBJ2-1	TRBD2	.	CASSSGAGEYNEQFF	TGCGCCAGCAGCTCCGGAGCGGGAGAGTACAATGAGCAGTTCTTC
TRBV5-6	TRBJ1-2	TRBD1	.	CASSYGTGATGRDGYTF	TGTGCCAGCAGCTACGGGACAGGGGCGACGGGGCGTGATGGCTACACCTTC
TRBV2	TRBJ2-7	TRBD1	once	CASGLGTGFYEQYF	TGTGCCAGCGGGCTAGGGACAGGGTTCTACGAGCAGTACTTC